This entry concerns a single TCR beta chain. Its specificity is not known. Sequencing was performed with immunoSEQ multiplex PCR; in TCRdb, only in-frame clones are kept and a portion is missing. The data contain about 98,000 clones, about 90% of them singletons. The data derive from a study of cytomegalovirus exposure and HLA in healthy donors. General study results and limits: The authors listed 180 or so TCR beta chains as cytomegalovirus-associated. In vitro, a few CMV-associated chains proved specific for CMV antigens. In a later analysis, first-cohort TCR clusters were found to tend to co-occur in the approximately 120 validation repertoires. TCR sequences were mostly rare, though some public TCRs occurred in many donors.

The V end lost 8 bases, the J end lost 3 bases, and 20 bases lay between the germline ends. From germline, CDR1 is SQVTM and CDR2 ANQGSEA. CDR3 size: 15 residues. The sample was PBMCs. The receptor's source is a man between 18 and 29 years old in good health and CMV-seropositive. This sequence joins TRBV29-1 and TRBJ2-1, with a tentative D call TRBD1 (5 bases). CDR3 residues: CSYRFGVGVYNEQFF. The CDR3 coding sequence is TGCAGCTACCGGTTCGGTGTAGGGGTCTACAATGAGCAGTTCTTC.